This passage covers 15 T cell receptor beta chains from one sample sequenced in a study of OX40 agonist ivuxolimab in advanced cancers. The library was obtained by the immunoSEQ multiplex PCR assay. This is the immuneACCESS table as TCRdb keeps it, with only in-frame sequences that have V and J called. A part of the clones is gone; compared with another copy, unresolved V genes explain less than half, and the rest is unexplained. The sample contains 90,000 to 120,000 clones, less than 95% of them found a single time. Under 0.85% of the sample goes to the ten largest clones. Source: CD4+ or CD8+ T cells sorted from blood, taken in a trial of the OX40 agonist ivuxolimab. The origin of the receptors is an adult with an advanced solid tumor such as melanoma, head and neck, liver or kidney cancer.

The rearrangement links TRBV4-1 to TRBJ1-4, with 9 bases that match TRBD1. J gave up 8 bases and V 4 bases, and 8 bases lay outside the gene matches. This CDR3 has 15 amino acids. The germline CDR1 and CDR2 sequences are MGHRA and YSYEKL. As DNA, the CDR3 is TGCGCCAGCAGCCTCGGGACAGGGCTGGGGGAAAAACTGTTTTTT. Amino acids: CASSLGTGLGEKLFF.

The J gene is TRBJ1-4, the V gene TRBV6-1, with no clear D. Deletions cut 9 bases from V and 0 bases from J, with 8 bases between. Germline assignment: CDR1 MNHNS and CDR2 SASEGT. The CDR3 loop spans 13 amino acids. The CDR3 bases are TGTGCCAGTCGGATGACAACTAATGAAAAACTGTTTTTT. It codes for CASRMTTNEKLFF.

The J gene is TRBJ2-1, the V gene TRBV7-9; D is undetermined. This CDR3 has 13 amino acids. Trimming took off 4 bases at V and 5 bases at J, with 9 bases between the two ends. The germline V gene encodes CDR1 SEHNR and CDR2 FQNEAQ (reference sequence). CDR3 sequence (DNA): TGTGCCAGCAGCTCAGATAACCACAATGAGCAGTTCTTC. The encoded protein is CASSSDNHNEQFF.

This clone was seen more than once but under ten times. The chain recombines TRBV11-3 with TRBJ1-1, with 7 bases lining up with TRBD1. The germline V gene has CDR1 SGHNT and CDR2 YENEEA. The V and J ends lost 5 bases and 5 bases, in that order; junction bases with no gene match: 8. CDR3 length: 14 residues. CDR3 amino acids: CASSRISGGTEAFF. The CDR3 nucleotides are TGTGCCAGCAGCCGAATCTCAGGGGGAACTGAAGCTTTCTTT.

The rearrangement uses TRBV6-1 and TRBJ1-2; TRBD1 matches 8 bases. Unmatched junction bases numbered 2, after V lost 1 base and J lost 1 base. This CDR3 spans 15 amino acids. CDR1 and CDR2 from the germline V gene are MNHNS and SASEGT. The CDR3 DNA reads as TGTGCCAGCAGTGAAGGCACAGGGGGTAACTATGGCTACACCTTC. This sequence encodes CASSEGTGGNYGYTF.

Only one count was recorded for this clone. The J gene is TRBJ2-1, the V gene TRBV11-3, with 11 bases that match TRBD1. V shed 5 bases, J shed 4 bases, and the junction held 4 bases outside the gene matches. This CDR3 region has 15 residues. CDR1 and CDR2 (germline): SGHNT, YENEEA. CDR3 residues: CASSPGQGVYNEQFF. The CDR3 DNA follows: TGTGCCAGCAGCCCGGGACAGGGGGTTTACAATGAGCAGTTCTTC.

This chain joins TRBV4-2 and TRBJ2-2, with D perhaps given as TRBD1 or TRBD2 (5 bases each). CDR3 length: 18 amino acids. The germline V gene has CDR1 LGHNA and CDR2 YNFKEQ. Trimming took off 3 bases at V and 0 bases at J, with 17 bases between the two ends. The CDR3: CASSHHDFRGANTGELFF. CDR3 coding DNA: TGTGCCAGCAGCCATCACGATTTCCGGGGCGCGAACACCGGGGAGCTGTTTTTT.

The chain uses TRBV4-2 and TRBJ1-1, with 9 positions matching TRBD1. Germline CDR1 is LGHNA and CDR2 is YNFKEQ. The V segment lost 1 base and the J segment 9 bases; nucleotides outside the gene matches: 6. CDR3 size: 14 residues. CDR3 nucleotide sequence: TGTGCCAGCAGCCAAGTTCGGGGACAGGGACAAGCTTTCTTT. This codes for CASSQVRGQGQAFF.

This chain links TRBV7-9 with TRBJ1-2; D is undetermined. The CDR3 is 13 residues long. Germline CDR1 SEHNR, CDR2 FQNEAQ (reference sequence). The V and J ends lost 6 bases and 6 bases respectively, with 14 bases between them. CDR3: CASSPREYNGYTF. The DNA of the CDR3 is TGTGCCAGCAGTCCAAGGGAGTATAATGGCTACACCTTC. The complete variable domain, with remaining parts taken from reference TRBV7-9 and TRBJ1-2, reads DTGVSQNPRHKITKRGQNVTFRCDPISEHNRLYWYRQTLGQGPEFLTYFQNEAQLEKSRLLSDRFSAERPKGSFSTLEIQRTEQGDSAMYLCASSPREYNGYTFGSGTRLTVV.

About this clone itself: Additional DNA sequences in this sample encode the identical CDR3. The J gene is TRBJ2-5, the V gene TRBV6-4; D gene unclear. The V gene lost 6 bases and the J gene lost 2 bases, with 10 bases spanning the gap. CDR1 is MRHNA, CDR2 SNTAGT, per germline. The CDR3 covers 13 residues. CDR3 sequence: CASSPTGQETQYF. As DNA, the CDR3 is TGTGCCAGCAGCCCGACTGGGCAAGAGACCCAGTACTTC.

The J gene is TRBJ1-2, the V gene TRBV30; 7 positions match TRBD1. Germline assignment: CDR1 GTSNPN and CDR2 SVGIG (reference sequence). The CDR3 loop spans 11 amino acids. This CDR3 reads CATGVNYGYTF. CDR3 in DNA: TGTGCAACAGGGGTGAACTATGGCTACACCTTC.

V is TRBV19 and J is TRBJ1-1, with 7 bases identical to TRBD1. This CDR3 is built from 14 residues. The germline V gene encodes CDR1 LNHDA and CDR2 SQIVND (reference sequence). The V gene end was trimmed by 6 bases and the J gene end by 2 bases; junction bases not matched to a gene: 6. CDR3 amino acids: CASRTRQGNTEAFF. CDR3 DNA sequence: TGTGCCAGTAGGACCCGACAGGGAAACACTGAAGCTTTCTTT. Combining the CDR3 with reference TRBV19 and TRBJ1-1 gives the whole variable domain DGGITQSPKYLFRKEGQNVTLSCEQNLNHDAMYWYRQDPGQGLRLIYYSQIVNDFQKGDIAEGYSVSREKKESFPLTVTSAQKNPTAFYLCASRTRQGNTEAFFGQGTRLTVV.

The rearrangement uses TRBV10-3 and TRBJ2-7; D ambiguous. V lost 1 base and J 5 bases, leaving 3 bases between the germline ends. Germline CDR1 ENHRY, CDR2 SYGVKD. The CDR3 spans 11 residues. CDR3 nucleotide sequence: TGTGCCATCAGTGAGTGGGACGAGCAGTACTTC. It specifies CAISEWDEQYF.

The chain couples TRBV6-1 to TRBJ2-1; 8 positions match TRBD2. With 6 bases clipped from V and 8 bases from J, the junction kept 12 bases outside the gene matches. This CDR3 is 15 amino acids long. Germline V gene data show CDR1 as MNHNS and CDR2 as SASEGT. The CDR3 loop reads CASRTGTSSPYEQFF. CDR3 sequence (DNA): TGTGCCAGCAGAACCGGGACTAGTAGTCCCTATGAGCAGTTCTTC.

The chain uses TRBV6-1 and TRBJ2-4, with TRBD1 identical over 8 bases. Losses at the gene ends were 8 bases for V and 6 bases for J; bases not matched to a gene: 3. Germline values: CDR1 MNHNS, CDR2 SASEGT. This CDR3 has 12 amino acids. CDR3 nucleotide sequence: TGTGCCAGCGGAGACAGGGGAAACATTCAGTACTTC. It codes for CASGDRGNIQYF.